This T cell receptor beta chain stems from a study of memory CD4+ T cells and cytomegalovirus serostatus. Study summary: Of the healthy Belgian adults, fewer than 10 were CMV seropositive and around 22 seronegative.

Single viable CD3+CD4+CD8-CD45RO+ cells were sorted as the memory CD4+ T cells. Study observations and caveats: Median bootstrapped AUC for CMV status was just under 0.97 originally, less than 0.93 US-trained.

How the authors handled the data: After removing out-of-frame reads, around 2 million distinct TCRbeta sequences remained. The table came from immunoSEQ multiplex PCR; TCRdb's copy has only in-frame clones and leaves some out. From that table come the V and J calls and clone size; the DNA was used to work out D and trimming. The sample lists about 59,000 clones, 81% occurring once. This clone was seen a few times. Its target is not known. Trimming took 1 base from V and 2 from J, leaving 12 bases between them. Germline-derived CDR1 and CDR2 are SGHTA and FQGNSA. The CDR3 spans 16 residues. The sequence was obtained from an adult in good health and CMV-seronegative. This sequence joins TRBV7-2 and TRBJ1-3; unclear D gene. The sample consisted of memory CD4+ T cells from blood. For the CDR3, the DNA is TGTGCCAGCAGCTTAGGAACAGCCTATACTGGAAACACCATATATTTT. Protein: CASSLGTAYTGNTIYF.